The 10 T cell receptor beta chains listed next were all sequenced from one sample in a study of T cell repertoires in cytomegalovirus infection. MiXCR was run by TCRdb on the reads, yielding one entry per CDR3 protein. The table records about a million distinct CDR3 sequences, under 40% of them present only once. For these receptors, no antigen is known. The sequences come from cultured CD8+ T cells from PBMCs, collected from culture after CMV antigen stimulation. These receptors were taken from a human donor in good health (CMV status not recorded). Some clones in this sample may be carry-over from other donors' samples.

The chain is built from TRBV7-2 and TRBJ2-1, with D possibly matching TRBD2 (5 bases). There are 15 residues in the CDR3. Germline CDR1 is SGHTA and CDR2 is FQGNSA. V gave up 4 bases and J gave up 1 base, with 11 bases separating them. CDR3 protein: CASSSSGWSYNEQFF. The CDR3 DNA reads as TGTGCCAGCAGCTCCTCGGGGTGGTCCTACAATGAGCAGTTCTTC. The full variable domain, completed using reference TRBV7-2 and TRBJ2-1, is GAGVSQSPSNKVTEKGKDVELRCDPISGHTALYWYRQSLGQGLEFLIYFQGNSAPDKSGLPSDRFSAERTGGSVSTLTIQRTQQEDSAVYLCASSSSGWSYNEQFFGPGTRLTVL.

CDR3 residues: CASSEWAGGRYNEQFF. CDR3 nucleotides: TGTGCCAGCAGTGAATGGGCGGGGGGGCGGTACAATGAGCAGTTCTTC. The V gene is TRBV6-1, the J gene TRBJ2-1; the match to TRBD2 covers 9 bases. J lost 4 bases, V lost 2 bases, and 6 bases had no gene match. This CDR3 region has 16 residues. CDR1 and CDR2 (germline): MNHNS, SASEGT.

This clonotype was counted ten times or more. The V and J genes are TRBV7-6 and TRBJ2-3, with 8 bases matching TRBD2. Germline CDR1 reads SGHVS; CDR2 reads FNYEAQ. Losses at the gene ends were 5 bases for V and 4 bases for J; bases not matched to a gene: 5. CDR3 length equals 14 residues. The CDR3 reads CASSDRGGPDTQYF. CDR3 nucleotides: TGTGCCAGCAGCGATCGGGGGGGCCCAGATACGCAGTATTTT.

This chain links TRBV19 with TRBJ2-1; D is unresolved. Germline-derived CDR1 and CDR2 are LNHDA and SQIVND (reference sequence). The CDR3 spans 13 residues. Trimming cost V 9 bases and J 0 bases, with 9 bases left between them. CDR3 nucleotide sequence: TGTGCCAGCTCGGCACACTCCTACAATGAGCAGTTCTTC. This codes for CASSAHSYNEQFF.

The chain has TRBV20-1 and TRBJ2-2; possible D gene TRBD1, 5 bases. The CDR3 is made up of 13 amino acids. The germline V gene encodes CDR1 DFQATT and CDR2 SNEGSKA (reference sequence). V dropped 2 bases and J dropped 1 base, with 5 bases sitting between them. CDR3 DNA: TGCAGTGCTAGAAGGGGGAACACCGGGGAGCTGTTTTTT. Amino acids: CSARRGNTGELFF.

This clonotype was detected a few times. CDR3 sequence reads: CATLTGENAMNTEAFF. CDR3 sequence (DNA): TGTGCCACCCTGACAGGGGAAAACGCCATGAACACTGAAGCTTTCTTT. The V and J genes are TRBV2 and TRBJ1-1; 8 bases align to TRBD1. The CDR3 has 16 amino acids. V lost 10 bases and J lost 0; bases outside the gene matches: 13. Germline CDR1 SNHLY, CDR2 FYNNEI.

The rearrangement joins TRBV2 to TRBJ2-3; no clear D. V was trimmed by 4 bases and J by 0 bases, leaving 17 bases between them. Germline-derived CDR1 and CDR2 are SNHLY and FYNNEI. This CDR3 is built from 17 residues. The CDR3 loop is CASSVSLLSPSTDTQYF. The CDR3 bases are TGTGCCAGCAGTGTTTCCCTTTTAAGCCCGAGCACAGATACGCAGTATTTT.

The DNA for the CDR3 is TGTGCCAGCAGCTTAGATACCACAGGGTTGCTCTACGAGCAGTACGTC. Translating gives CASSLDTTGLLYEQYV. The chain links TRBV7-9 to TRBJ2-7; D is perhaps TRBD1 (6 bases). The CDR3 sequence is 16 residues long. Germline V gene lookup returns CDR1 SEHNR and CDR2 FQNEAQ (reference sequence). V was shortened by 1 base and J by 3 bases, with 16 bases between the two germline ends.

The chain uses TRBV12-5 and TRBJ1-1; D call uncertain. V was clipped by 7 bases and J by 8 bases, with 11 bases between them. Germline assignment: CDR1 LGHNT and CDR2 FRNRAP. CDR3 length equals 11 residues. The CDR3 bases are TGTGCTAGTGCCTCCAAGCCGGAAGCTTTCTTT. It codes for CASASKPEAFF.

This clonotype was recorded at least ten times. J is TRBJ1-1 and V is TRBV7-9; D gene uncertain. In germline, CDR1 is SEHNR, CDR2 FQNEAQ (reference sequence). The V end lost 1 base, the J end lost 5 bases, and 8 bases lay between the germline ends. This CDR3 comprises 13 residues. DNA for the CDR3: TGTGCCAGCAGCTTAGAGTCGTGGACTGAAGCTTTCTTT. It is translated as CASSLESWTEAFF.